The rows below give T cell receptor beta chains drawn from one sample of a study of control samples from healthy donors and cancer patients. Sequencing used immunoSEQ multiplex PCR; TCRdb keeps in-frame clones, though not all of them. The sample gives approximately 120,000 clones, more than 85% of which show up once; 17% is in the top ten. Material: blood. These receptor sequences come from a woman aged 45-65 years in good health. The CDR3 runs from the conserved cysteine through the conserved F or W. A D gene is named only where the DNA matches it firmly. A clone size is listed for some rows: how often the clone was seen (once, few, many), or a class if it is expanded.

clone size	D gene	V gene	J gene	CDR3 protein	CDR3 DNA
NA	NA	TRBV6-1	TRBJ2-1	CASSTESYNEQFF	TGTGCCAGCAGCACCGAGAGTTACAATGAGCAGTTCTTC
NA	NA	TRBV7-2	TRBJ2-7	CASSLDPGDYEQYF	TGTGCCAGCAGCTTAGACCCGGGAGACTACGAGCAGTACTTC
once	NA	TRBV7-2	TRBJ1-5	CASSSDGGERPQHF	TGTGCCAGCAGCTCAGACGGGGGCGAACGGCCCCAGCATTTT
NA	NA	TRBV2	TRBJ1-2	CASSEQGSRRNGYTF	TGTGCCAGCAGTGAGCAAGGGTCGCGCCGCAATGGCTACACCTTC
NA	NA	TRBV7-9	TRBJ1-2	CASRMGGYGYTF	TGTGCCAGTCGCATGGGAGGATATGGCTACACCTTC
NA	TRBD2	TRBV19	TRBJ2-1	CASSIYLAGTQAEQFF	TGTGCCAGTAGTATATACTTAGCGGGCACCCAGGCCGAGCAGTTCTTC
NA	TRBD1	TRBV19	TRBJ2-1	CASSASYTGAHEQFF	TGTGCCAGTAGTGCGAGCTATACAGGGGCCCATGAGCAGTTCTTC
NA	NA	TRBV6-5	TRBJ2-3	CASGAKGTDTQYF	TGTGCCAGCGGGGCCAAGGGCACAGATACGCAGTATTTT
NA	TRBD2	TRBV27	TRBJ2-1	CATIAGSYNEQFF	TGTGCCACGATAGCGGGCTCCTACAATGAGCAGTTCTTC
many	NA	TRBV6-5	TRBJ1-6	CASSYQGSSPLHF	TGTGCCAGCAGTTATCAGGGGTCTTCACCCCTCCACTTT
NA	NA	TRBV19	TRBJ1-3	CASSIRSGAAGNTIYF	TGTGCCAGTAGTATTCGGTCGGGGGCGGCTGGAAACACCATATATTTT
NA	NA	TRBV6-5	TRBJ1-5	CASNGQGNQPQHF	TGTGCCAGCAATGGGCAGGGGAATCAGCCCCAGCATTTT
NA	TRBD1	TRBV18	TRBJ2-5	CASSGQGGETQYF	TGTGCCAGCTCAGGACAGGGAGGAGAGACCCAGTACTTC
NA	NA	TRBV13	TRBJ1-2	CASSLRGHLSYGYTF	TGTGCCAGCAGCTTAAGGGGACACCTAAGCTATGGCTACACCTTC
NA	NA	TRBV24-1	TRBJ1-6	CATSGDRISGNSPLHF	TGTGCCACCAGTGGTGACCGGATATCGGGGAATTCACCCCTCCACTTT
NA	NA	TRBV7-3	TRBJ1-1	CASSLEGGDTEAFF	TGTGCCAGCAGCTTGGAGGGAGGGGACACTGAAGCTTTCTTT
NA	NA	TRBV6-4	TRBJ2-3	CASSDSGGTDTQYF	TGTGCCAGCAGTGACTCGGGGGGCACAGATACGCAGTATTTT
NA	NA	TRBV5-1	TRBJ2-7	CASSPKSTGQPYEQYF	TGCGCCAGCAGCCCCAAAAGTACAGGGCAACCCTACGAGCAGTACTTC